One and the same sample provided the 5 T cell receptor beta chains below, sequenced in a study of cytomegalovirus exposure and HLA in healthy donors. The method was immunoSEQ multiplex PCR; TCRdb's version includes in-frame clones alone and lacks a portion of them. The sample consists of approximately 150,000 clones, approximately 84% of them appearing once. Sequencing was carried out using PBMCs. Receptor source: a man aged 30-40 years in good health and CMV-seropositive.

The rearrangement uses TRBV4-3 and TRBJ2-7, with D possibly being TRBD2 (6 bases). The V gene's germline CDR1 is LGHNA and CDR2 YSLEER. The V end lost 1 base, the J end lost 2 bases, and 12 bases lay between the germline ends. The CDR3 totals 15 residues. CDR3 DNA sequence: TGCGCCAGCAGCCAAGGGCGGGGCAGCACCTACGAGCAGTACTTC. Translation: CASSQGRGSTYEQYF.

The rearrangement joins TRBV28 to TRBJ2-1; a weak D match, TRBD2 (6 bases). V lost 7 bases, J lost 0 bases, and 13 bases lay in between. The CDR3 sequence is 15 residues long. CDR1 and CDR2 (germline): MDHEN, SYDVKM. The CDR3 region has the DNA TGTGCCAGCACAAACGGAGGGGTCTCCTACAATGAGCAGTTCTTC. Translated: CASTNGGVSYNEQFF.

The rearrangement joins TRBV5-1 to TRBJ2-2; TRBD1 aligns across 10 bases. In germline, CDR1 is SGHRS, CDR2 YFSETQ. V was clipped by 0 bases and J by 3 bases; unmatched bases: 2. The CDR3 is made up of 16 amino acids. The CDR3 here is CASSLAGTGDTGELFF. The CDR3 nucleotides read TGCGCCAGCAGCTTGGCCGGGACAGGGGACACCGGGGAGCTGTTTTTT.

This rearrangement joins TRBV6-4 to TRBJ2-1, with TRBD2 identical over 10 bases. The V and J ends lost 5 bases and 4 bases, in that order; junction bases with no gene match: 5. Germline V gives CDR1 MRHNA, CDR2 SNTAGT. This CDR3 spans 15 amino acids. This CDR3 reads CASSPLAGDYNEQFF. CDR3 nucleotides: TGTGCCAGCAGTCCCCTAGCGGGGGATTACAATGAGCAGTTCTTC.

This clone showed up just a few times. The rearrangement uses TRBV19 and TRBJ1-5; 9 bases agree with TRBD1. V shed 5 bases and J 6 bases; nucleotides not matched to a gene: 11. This CDR3 spans 16 amino acids. Germline loops: CDR1 LNHDA, CDR2 SQIVND (reference sequence). Here the CDR3 reads CASSPPGGQGGQPQHF. In DNA form, the CDR3 reads TGTGCCAGTAGTCCTCCCGGGGGACAGGGAGGTCAGCCCCAGCATTTT.